These 7 T cell receptor beta chains share one sample of origin, sequenced in a study of patients and donors after allogeneic stem cell transplantation. TCRdb re-called the RT-PCR reads through MiXCR, storing one row per CDR3 protein. The sample shows some 230,000 distinct CDR3 sequences, 14% of them seen only once. Sequencing was performed on blood, either unsorted or a sorted T cell fraction (not recorded which). The receptors come from a human donor who was either an allogeneic HSCT recipient or a stem cell or donor lymphocyte infusion donor (not recorded which). It is not recorded whose cells these are; they may come from a transplant donor.

This rearrangement joins TRBV7-2 to TRBJ2-7; possibly TRBD2 for D (6 bases). The CDR3 runs to 14 residues. Trimming took off 2 bases at V and 2 bases at J, with 10 bases between the two ends. CDR1 is SGHTA and CDR2 is FQGNSA in the germline V gene. In DNA form, the CDR3 reads TGTGCCAGCAGCTTATGGCGGGGTCCCTACGAGCAGTACTTC. Encoded protein: CASSLWRGPYEQYF.

This clonotype was detected only a few times. The J gene is TRBJ1-6, the V gene TRBV5-6; D uncertain. Per germline, CDR1 SGHDT and CDR2 YYEEEE. The V gene lost 4 bases and the J gene lost 5 bases, with 10 bases spanning the gap. CDR3 length: 14 amino acids. The CDR3: CASSRGWDNSPLHF. The CDR3 DNA sequence: TGTGCCAGCAGCCGGGGATGGGATAATTCACCCCTCCACTTT.

The chain has TRBV7-8 and TRBJ2-1, with D perhaps matching TRBD1 or TRBD2 (6 bases each). Between the trimmed V and J ends, which lost 0 bases and 7 bases, there was a span of 22 bases. Per germline, CDR1 SGHVS and CDR2 FQNEAQ. There are 18 residues in the CDR3. As DNA, the CDR3 is TGTGCCAGCAGCTTAGCGGGTAGGGGGAGGTCCTTGGATAATGAGCAGTTCTTC. It yields the protein CASSLAGRGRSLDNEQFF.

This clonotype was detected a few times. The chain uses TRBV6-1 and TRBJ1-1; TRBD1 aligns across 7 bases. Germline trimming cut 8 bases from V and 5 bases from J; bases unmatched to any gene: 11. Germline loops: CDR1 MNHNS, CDR2 SASEGT. CDR3 length: 14 residues. For the CDR3, the DNA is TGTGCCAGCTATCCGGGACAGTGGGCTACTGAAGCTTTCTTT. The encoded protein is CASYPGQWATEAFF.

This clonotype was detected many times. One end of the junction varies from germline; a read error may be responsible. The genes are TRBV12-3 or TRBV12-4 and TRBJ1-2; the match to TRBD1 covers 9 bases. The CDR3 runs 14 residues. The CDR3 DNA reads TGCGCCAGCAGCCTGACAGGGGGGGGCTATGGCTACACCTTC. Translation gives CASSLTGGGYGYTF.

A few counts support this clonotype. The J gene is TRBJ2-1, the V gene TRBV7-6, with D maybe TRBD2 (6 bases). Germline lookup yields CDR1 SGHVS and CDR2 FNYEAQ. The CDR3 extends over 15 amino acids. V was cut by 1 base and J by 6 bases, with 13 bases left in between. The CDR3 DNA reads TGTGCCAGCAGCTTAGAAGGGGAGGCGGCCAATGAGCAGTTCTTC. This sequence encodes CASSLEGEAANEQFF.

This chain uses TRBV25-1 with TRBJ2-7; TRBD1 matches 8 bases. Unmatched junction bases numbered 6, after V lost 5 bases and J lost 3 bases. CDR1 and CDR2 from the germline V gene are MGHDK and SYGVNS. The CDR3 is made up of 14 amino acids. CDR3 DNA: TGTGCCAGCAGTAAGGACAGGGCTGGCTACGAGCAGTACTTC. It codes for CASSKDRAGYEQYF.